The 8 T cell receptor beta chains reported below all come from one sample, sequenced in a study of T cell responses to AZD1222 COVID-19 vaccine. Clones were sequenced by immunoSEQ multiplex PCR, and TCRdb holds only the in-frame ones, with some missing. The sample holds 90,000 to 120,000 clones, roughly nine tenths seen once. The sample in question was peripheral blood, obtained on day 0 of AZD1222 vaccination. Receptor source: an adult in good health.

The chain couples TRBV6-6 to TRBJ1-6; D is perhaps TRBD1 (6 bases). Germline values: CDR1 MNHNY, CDR2 SVGAGI (reference sequence). There are 15 residues in the CDR3. Trimming removed 7 bases at V and 10 bases at J, with 20 bases between. CDR3 sequence (DNA): TGTGCCAGCACCGACCCCGCGGGGGCCAAGTCACCCCTCCACTTT. Translated: CASTDPAGAKSPLHF.

The genes are TRBV11-3 and TRBJ2-3, with D hard to call. Germline-derived CDR1 and CDR2 are SGHNT and YENEEA. The V end lost 5 bases, the J end lost 2 bases, and 11 bases lay between the germline ends. CDR3 size: 14 residues. The CDR3 protein is CASSQDGLTDTQYF. As DNA, the CDR3 is TGTGCCAGCAGCCAGGACGGTCTCACAGATACGCAGTATTTT.

The CDR3: CASSPPNGEGDEQYF. The CDR3 DNA follows: TGTGCCAGCTCACCCCCGAACGGGGAAGGGGATGAGCAGTACTTC. The chain combines TRBV18 with TRBJ2-7, with D possibly being TRBD1 or TRBD2 (5 bases each). Trimming shortened V by 3 bases and J by 7 bases, and 19 bases separated the two germline ends. CDR1 and CDR2 from the germline V gene are KGHSH and LQKENI. The CDR3 is 15 amino acids. Full variable domain (outside the CDR3, taken from reference TRBV18 and TRBJ2-7): NAGVMQNPRHLVRRRGQEARLRCSPMKGHSHVYWYRQLPEEGLKFMVYLQKENIIDESGMPKERFSAEFPKEGPSILRIQQVVRGDSAAYFCASSPPNGEGDEQYFGPGTRLTVT.

V is TRBV29-1 and J is TRBJ2-1; D unclear. Trimming shortened V by 2 bases and J by 10 bases, and 9 bases separated the two germline ends. Looked up from germline, CDR1 is SQVTM and CDR2 is ANQGSEA. CDR3 length: 11 amino acids. CDR3 DNA sequence: TGCAGCGTTGAACCCCGGCTAGAGCAGTTCTTC. It is translated as CSVEPRLEQFF.

The rearrangement joins TRBV6-5 to TRBJ1-1; D is undetermined. Germline CDR1 and CDR2: MNHEY and SVGAGI. V was cut by 6 bases and J by 4 bases, with 18 bases left in between. CDR3 length equals 15 residues. CDR3 loop: CASSPRDWIGTEAFF. CDR3 bases: TGTGCCAGCAGCCCGAGAGACTGGATTGGCACTGAAGCTTTCTTT.

The chain couples TRBV19 to TRBJ1-1; no reliable D call. CDR3 length: 15 amino acids. With 4 bases removed from V and 1 base from J, the gap between germline ends came to 13 bases. Per germline, CDR1 LNHDA and CDR2 SQIVND (reference sequence). The CDR3 protein is CASSTLNIGNTEAFF. The CDR3 nucleotides read TGTGCCAGTAGTACCCTCAACATAGGGAACACTGAAGCTTTCTTT.

This clone was seen more than once but under ten times. This chain links TRBV7-8 with TRBJ2-3; 7 bases map to TRBD2. This CDR3 contains 16 residues. Trimming cost V 3 bases and J 3 bases; bases outside gene matches: 9. CDR1 is SGHVS and CDR2 is FQNEAQ in the germline V gene. The CDR3, as DNA: TGTGCCAGCAGCTTCAGTACTTTGCGGGAGACAGATACGCAGTATTTT. As protein: CASSFSTLRETDTQYF.

Here the CDR3 DNA reads TGCAGCGCTAGTAGGGGAAGTTCTGGAAACACCATATATTTT. Its translation is CSASRGSSGNTIYF. J is TRBJ1-3 and V is TRBV29-1; possible D gene TRBD1, 5 bases. The CDR3 is made up of 14 amino acids. V was clipped by 7 bases and J by 1 base, with 14 bases between them. Germline assignment: CDR1 SQVTM and CDR2 ANQGSEA.